Listed below are T cell receptor beta chains from one sample, sequenced in a study of T-cell reconstitution after alpha-beta-depleted transplantation in children. TCRdb passed the PCR reads through MiXCR, listing each CDR3 protein once. The table shows under 400,000 distinct CDR3 sequences, with approximately 20% occurring only once. Sequenced material: PBMCs, mostly from graft donor cells, taken 180 days after TCRalphabeta/CD19-depleted stem cell transplant. The receptors here all came from a male patient younger than 18 who had a stem cell transplant for acute lymphoblastic leukemia, so the T cells may come from the graft donor. The CDR3 runs from the conserved cysteine through the conserved F or W. Some rows mark clone size as missing; the rest say once, few, many or name a class of expanded clone.

j_call v_call clone_size cdr3_length cdr3_aa
TRBJ2-2 TRBV12-3/TRBV12-4 few 14 CASSSGTYGGELFF
TRBJ1-1 TRBV5-1 - 14 CASSLVKDNTEAFF
TRBJ2-1 TRBV7-3 many 15 CASSLRLAAYNEQFF
TRBJ1-2 TRBV5-1 - 18 CASSLKPYGQGRGDGYTF
TRBJ2-7 TRBV21-1 - 15 CASSIPGLAAYEQYF
TRBJ2-3 TRBV14 few 18 CASSQERWGTSLTDTQYF
TRBJ1-5 TRBV5-6 - 14 CASSLNRVRQPQHF
TRBJ2-7 TRBV28 many 16 CASSLTNTPLIYEQYF
TRBJ2-3 TRBV11-1 - 15 CASSSTSNRGDTQYF
TRBJ1-2 TRBV20-1 few 13 CSALDRRNYGYTF
TRBJ2-7 TRBV5-6 - 13 CASSARAGYEQYF
TRBJ2-2 TRBV7-3 few 15 CASSRGTLYDGELFF
TRBJ2-1 TRBV7-8 few 14 CASSPRDGYNEQFF
TRBJ1-4 TRBV9 many 18 CASSVERDRDRANEKLFF
TRBJ2-3 TRBV7-6 few 15 CASRRTSGSSDTQYF
TRBJ2-5 TRBV5-1 - 16 CASNQGHSHSQETQYF
TRBJ2-7 TRBV7-9 - 15 CASSLIFAGEYEQYF
TRBJ1-5 TRBV5-1 many 14 CASSARGGNQPQHF
TRBJ1-6 TRBV12-5 - 16 CASGLVRQGRGSPLHF
TRBJ1-2 TRBV29-1 few 13 CSVVVSRIYGYTF
TRBJ2-5 TRBV10-3 - 14 CAISGGQVQETQYF
TRBJ2-3 TRBV5-1 few 16 CASGIRAASYTDTQYF
TRBJ2-3 TRBV20-1 many 13 CSVKAGSTDTQYF